These 20 T cell receptor beta chains share one sample of origin, sequenced in a study of cytomegalovirus exposure and HLA in healthy donors (dated by TCRdb to the late 2010s). To prepare the library, the immunoSEQ multiplex PCR assay was applied. A mixture of 60 forward primers for TCR Vbeta segments and 13 reverse primers for TCR Jbeta segments was used in the multiplex PCR. TCRdb mirrors the immuneACCESS table, restricted to in-frame sequences. Some clones are absent from its copies; in checked studies, under half trace to an unresolved V gene, and the reason for the others is unknown. Present in this sample are 120,000 to 150,000 clones, 78% of which were seen just once. 6.2% of the sample goes to the ten largest clones. Sequenced input: PBMCs. These receptors originate from a woman aged 40 to 49 in good health and CMV-seropositive.

J is TRBJ2-1 and V is TRBV6-1; D call uncertain. Germline V CDR1 and CDR2: MNHNS, SASEGT. Trimming cost V 1 base and J 3 bases, with 7 bases left between them. The CDR3 has 14 amino acids. CDR3 in DNA: TGTGCCAGCAGTGAAGTAGCCGGCTACAATGAGCAGTTCTTC. Translated, it gives CASSEVAGYNEQFF.

The chain combines TRBV5-1 with TRBJ1-2, with D unclear. Germline lookup yields CDR1 SGHRS and CDR2 YFSETQ. There are 14 residues in the CDR3. V dropped 2 bases and J dropped 5 bases, with 13 bases sitting between them. The CDR3 DNA sequence: TGCGCCAGCAGCTTTAGTAAAGTCTCGTATGGCTACACCTTC. Translation gives CASSFSKVSYGYTF.

The chain couples TRBV11-2 to TRBJ1-1; 10 bases agree with TRBD1. The CDR3 extends over 14 amino acids. Germline assignment: CDR1 SGHAT and CDR2 FQNNGV. Unmatched junction bases numbered 8, after V lost 5 bases and J lost 8 bases. The CDR3 protein is CASSNGQGDAEAFF. The DNA of the CDR3 is TGTGCCAGCAGCAACGGACAGGGGGACGCGGAAGCTTTCTTT.

The genes are TRBV28 and TRBJ1-4, with 10 nucleotides matching TRBD1. The CDR3 totals 12 residues. J gave up 8 bases and V 10 bases, and 4 bases lay outside the gene matches. In germline, CDR1 is MDHEN, CDR2 SYDVKM. The CDR3 loop reads CATDRGHEKLFF. The CDR3 coding sequence is TGTGCCACCGACAGGGGGCACGAAAAACTGTTTTTT.

The V gene is TRBV5-1, the J gene TRBJ2-1, with 8 bases aligning to TRBD2. Germline CDR1 reads SGHRS; CDR2 reads YFSETQ. V lost 1 base and J lost 12; bases outside the gene matches: 9. The length of the CDR3 is 14 residues. DNA of the CDR3: TGCGCCAGCAGCTTGAGCTCCGGGACTAGGGGGCAGTTCTTC. This codes for CASSLSSGTRGQFF.

The chain employs TRBV5-1 and TRBJ2-5; 7 bases agree with TRBD2. Per germline, CDR1 SGHRS and CDR2 YFSETQ. V trimming: 1 base; J trimming: 4 bases; junction bases outside the gene matches: 7. This CDR3 has 15 amino acids. CDR3 protein: CASSLIPGGGETQYF. CDR3 nucleotides: TGCGCCAGCAGCTTGATTCCGGGAGGTGGAGAGACCCAGTACTTC. Full variable domain (missing parts from reference TRBV5-1 and TRBJ2-5): KAGVTQTPRYLIKTRGQQVTLSCSPISGHRSVSWYQQTPGQGLQFLFEYFSETQRNKGNFPGRFSGRQFSNSRSEMNVSTLELGDSALYLCASSLIPGGGETQYFGPGTRLLVL.

The rearrangement links TRBV10-3 to TRBJ1-4, with 9 bases matching TRBD1. CDR3 length: 16 amino acids. Germline V lookup: CDR1 ENHRY, CDR2 SYGVKD. Losses at the gene ends were 2 bases for V and 4 bases for J; bases not matched to a gene: 5. In DNA form, the CDR3 reads TGTGCCATCAGTGAGGAGTTGGGACAGGGTAATGAAAAACTGTTTTTT. Translated, it gives CAISEELGQGNEKLFF.

The chain uses TRBV14 and TRBJ1-4; a possible D gene is TRBD1 (5 bases). Trimming shortened V by 0 bases and J by 7 bases, and 9 bases separated the two germline ends. CDR3 length: 14 residues. Germline CDR1 is SGHDN and CDR2 is FVKESK. The CDR3 loop reads CASSQDYRLEKLFF. The CDR3 DNA is TGTGCCAGCAGCCAAGACTACAGGCTTGAAAAACTGTTTTTT.

This rearrangement joins TRBV27 to TRBJ1-6; D possibly corresponds to TRBD1 (5 bases). Trimming pared 2 bases from V and 5 bases from J, leaving 10 bases between. The CDR3 runs to 15 residues. Germline-derived CDR1 and CDR2 are MNHEY and SMNVEV (reference sequence). In DNA form, the CDR3 reads TGTGCCAGCAGTTTAACGCGACAGCATAATTCACCCCTCCACTTT. It is translated as CASSLTRQHNSPLHF.

This rearrangement joins TRBV2 to TRBJ2-3; 8 nucleotides line up with TRBD1. The V gene end was trimmed by 1 base and the J gene end by 5 bases; junction bases not matched to a gene: 5. The CDR3 extends over 15 amino acids. CDR1 and CDR2 from the germline V gene are SNHLY and FYNNEI. As DNA, the CDR3 is TGTGCCAGCAGTGAAGGCAGGGGGCGAATAGATACGCAGTATTTT. Protein product: CASSEGRGRIDTQYF.

This clone turned up a few times. The chain uses TRBV6-5 and TRBJ2-7; 8 positions match TRBD2. CDR3 length: 15 amino acids. V lost 2 bases to trimming and J lost 0 bases; unmatched junction nucleotides: 3. Germline V CDR1 and CDR2: MNHEY, SVGAGI. CDR3 amino acids: CASSYGGRTSYEQYF. Written as DNA, the CDR3 is TGTGCCAGCAGTTACGGCGGGAGGACCTCCTACGAGCAGTACTTC.

This sequence joins TRBV11-3 and TRBJ2-5, with D perhaps matching TRBD2 (6 bases). V was clipped by 2 bases and J by 4 bases, with 14 bases between them. CDR1 and CDR2 (germline): SGHNT, YENEEA. The CDR3 has 15 residues. The CDR3 coding sequence is TGTGCCAGCAGCTTATTACGGGGGACGGGAGAGACCCAGTACTTC. Its translation: CASSLLRGTGETQYF.

The chain uses TRBV7-8 and TRBJ1-2, with D perhaps TRBD1 (6 bases). V was pared by 4 bases and J by 8 bases, with 14 bases between. Looked up from germline, CDR1 is SGHVS and CDR2 is FQNEAQ. There are 13 residues in the CDR3. The CDR3 loop reads CASSYPEGGGYTF. The CDR3 coding sequence is TGTGCCAGCAGCTACCCGGAAGGGGGAGGCTACACCTTC.

This clone has only a few counts. The V and J genes are TRBV7-9 and TRBJ2-7; D may be TRBD2 (5 bases). The V end lost 0 bases, the J end lost 0 bases, and 9 bases lay between the germline ends. Germline assignment: CDR1 SEHNR and CDR2 FQNEAQ (reference sequence). CDR3 length: 15 residues. The CDR3 DNA reads TGTGCCAGCAGCTTAGCGGGAGTTCCCTCCTACGAGCAGTACTTC. Amino acid sequence: CASSLAGVPSYEQYF.

This chain joins TRBV6-1 and TRBJ1-2; 8 bases fit TRBD1. This CDR3 spans 13 amino acids. Trimming removed 7 bases from V and 4 bases from J; junction bases left unmatched: 5. Germline-derived CDR1 and CDR2 are MNHNS and SASEGT. The CDR3 coding sequence is TGTGCCAGCATCCGACAGGGGTCCTATGGCTACACCTTC. The encoded protein is CASIRQGSYGYTF.

This chain uses TRBV11-2 with TRBJ2-7; the D is unclear. V lost 1 base to trimming and J lost 4 bases, with 11 bases between them. Per germline, CDR1 SGHAT and CDR2 FQNNGV. This CDR3 region has 14 residues. The CDR3 nucleotides read TGTGCCAGCAGCTTAGCACATCGTCCATACGAGCAGTACTTC. It is translated as CASSLAHRPYEQYF.

V and J are TRBV19 and TRBJ1-2; 8 bases match TRBD1. There are 15 residues in the CDR3. Trimming removed 5 bases from V and 3 bases from J; junction bases left unmatched: 8. Germline CDR1 is LNHDA and CDR2 is SQIVND (reference sequence). The CDR3 nucleotides read TGTGCCAGTAGTTCCTGGACAGGGACGCACTATGGCTACACCTTC. This codes for CASSSWTGTHYGYTF.

V and J are TRBV21-1 and TRBJ1-4; the D segment call TRBD1 is taken from the table without a DNA check. TRBV21-1 is a pseudogene locus. The CDR3 is 17 residues long. CDR3 nucleotide sequence: TGTGCCAGCAGCATCCGGACAGGGGGTGGAACTAATGAAAAACTGTTTTTT. Its protein product is CASSIRTGGGTNEKLFF.

The V and J genes are TRBV7-3 and TRBJ2-3, with D maybe TRBD2 (6 bases). The CDR3 extends over 15 amino acids. From germline, CDR1 is SGHTA and CDR2 FQGTGA. The V gene lost 3 bases and the J gene lost 3 bases, with 13 bases spanning the gap. CDR3: CASSLNGRETDTQYF. The CDR3 bases are TGTGCCAGCAGCTTGAACGGGAGAGAGACAGATACGCAGTATTTT. The variable domain in full, completed from reference TRBV7-3 and TRBJ2-3, reads GAGVSQTPSNKVTEKGKYVELRCDPISGHTALYWYRQSLGQGPEFLIYFQGTGAADDSGLPNDRFFAVRPEGSVSTLKIQRTERGDSAVYLCASSLNGRETDTQYFGPGTRLTVL.

The genes are TRBV29-1 and TRBJ1-5; D call uncertain. The CDR3 totals 13 residues. Germline CDR1 is SQVTM and CDR2 is ANQGSEA. V lost 2 bases to trimming and J lost 3 bases, with 8 bases between them. CDR3: CSVESGYNQPQHF. CDR3 nucleotides: TGCAGCGTTGAATCCGGTTACAATCAGCCCCAGCATTTT.